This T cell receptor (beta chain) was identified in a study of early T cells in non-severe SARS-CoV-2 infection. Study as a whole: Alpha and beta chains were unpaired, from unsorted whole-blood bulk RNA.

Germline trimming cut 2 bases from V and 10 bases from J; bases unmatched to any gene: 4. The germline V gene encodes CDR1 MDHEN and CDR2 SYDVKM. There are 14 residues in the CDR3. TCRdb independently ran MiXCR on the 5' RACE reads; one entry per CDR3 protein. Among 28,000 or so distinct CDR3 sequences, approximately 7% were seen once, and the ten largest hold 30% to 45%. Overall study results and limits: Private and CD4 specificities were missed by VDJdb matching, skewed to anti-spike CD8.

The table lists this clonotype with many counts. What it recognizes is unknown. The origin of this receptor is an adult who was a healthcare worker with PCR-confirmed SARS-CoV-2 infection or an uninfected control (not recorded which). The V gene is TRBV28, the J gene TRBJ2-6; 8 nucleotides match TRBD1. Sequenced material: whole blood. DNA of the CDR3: TGTGCCAGCAGTTTAACAGGGGGGTTGAACGTCCTGACTTTC. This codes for CASSLTGGLNVLTF.